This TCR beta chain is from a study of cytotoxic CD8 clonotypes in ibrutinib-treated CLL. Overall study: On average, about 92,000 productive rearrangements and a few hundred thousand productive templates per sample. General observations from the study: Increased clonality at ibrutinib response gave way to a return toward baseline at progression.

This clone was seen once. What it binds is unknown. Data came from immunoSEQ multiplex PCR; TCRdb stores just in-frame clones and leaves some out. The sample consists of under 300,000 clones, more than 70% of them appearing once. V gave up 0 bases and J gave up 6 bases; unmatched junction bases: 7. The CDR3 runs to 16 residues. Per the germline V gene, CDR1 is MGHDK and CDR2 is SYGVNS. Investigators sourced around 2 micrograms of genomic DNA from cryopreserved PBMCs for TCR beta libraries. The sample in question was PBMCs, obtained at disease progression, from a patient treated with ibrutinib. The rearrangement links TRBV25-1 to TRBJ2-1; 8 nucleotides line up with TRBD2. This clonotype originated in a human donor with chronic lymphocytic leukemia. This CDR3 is CASSEYFGLAGNEQFF. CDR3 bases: TGTGCCAGCAGTGAATATTTCGGGCTAGCGGGCAATGAGCAGTTCTTC.